The clone carrying this T cell receptor (beta chain) was seen a few times. Antigen specificity is unknown. These data are taken from a study of identical twins. Losses at the gene ends were 1 base for V and 2 bases for J; bases not matched to a gene: 4. Germline V CDR1 and CDR2: SGHRS, YFSETQ. This CDR3 spans 17 amino acids. The cDNA had a unique molecular identifier and a template-switch universal primer site. TCRdb called the 5' RACE reads again in MiXCR, with one record for every CDR3 protein. The sample lists about 1.7 million distinct CDR3 sequences, under 35% occurring once. Study conclusions and caveats: Within beta out-of-frame sequences, the excess sharing observed between twins was weaker. These conclusions were based on statistical analysis (cross-sectional, not following the same donors).

This chain joins TRBV5-1 and TRBJ2-2; 11 bases map to TRBD2. Sequencing was done on a sample of cord blood. The clonotype originates from a newborn girl in good health. CDR3 protein: CASSLKTSGGNTGELFF. CDR3 nucleotides: TGCGCCAGCAGCTTGAAAACTAGCGGGGGCAACACCGGGGAGCTGTTTTTT.